This T cell receptor beta chain was observed in a study of T-cell memory formation after mild COVID-19. V trimming: 8 bases; J trimming: 8 bases; junction bases outside the gene matches: 14. The CDR3 consists of 15 residues. MiXCR, run by TCRdb on the 5' RACE reads, gives a single entry per CDR3 protein. The repertoire holds fewer than 400,000 distinct CDR3 sequences, with about a sixth as singletons. This clonotype occurred a few times. The source is a young man who had mild COVID-19 (a few samples of this study predate the infection). Cell type and time point are not known. What was sequenced was PBMCs or a T cell subset sorted from them (not recorded which). The chain recombines TRBV23-1 with TRBJ2-1; 8 bases align to TRBD2. TRBV23-1 falls under the ORF class, with uncertain function. CDR3 residues: CASVTGLAGGYEQFF. CDR3 DNA: TGCGCCAGCGTGACCGGACTAGCCGGGGGGTATGAGCAGTTCTTC.